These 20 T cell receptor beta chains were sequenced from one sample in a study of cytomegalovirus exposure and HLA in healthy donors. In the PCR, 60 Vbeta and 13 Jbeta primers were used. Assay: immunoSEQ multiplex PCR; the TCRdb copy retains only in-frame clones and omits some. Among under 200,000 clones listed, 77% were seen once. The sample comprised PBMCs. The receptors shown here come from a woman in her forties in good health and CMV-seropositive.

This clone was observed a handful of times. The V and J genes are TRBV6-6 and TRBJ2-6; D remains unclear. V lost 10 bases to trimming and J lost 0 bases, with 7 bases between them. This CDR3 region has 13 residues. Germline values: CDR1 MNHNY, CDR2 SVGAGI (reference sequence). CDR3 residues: CAIHVSGANVLTF. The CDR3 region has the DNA TGTGCCATTCATGTCTCTGGGGCCAACGTCCTGACTTTC.

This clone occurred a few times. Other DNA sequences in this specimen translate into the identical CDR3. CDR3 residues: CASSRSGNTIYF. DNA of the CDR3: TGTGCCAGCAGCCGTAGTGGAAACACCATATATTTT. J is TRBJ1-3 and V is TRBV28; no clear D. V dropped 6 bases and J dropped 3 bases, with 6 bases sitting between them. Germline V gene sequence: CDR1 MDHEN, CDR2 SYDVKM. This CDR3 has 12 amino acids.

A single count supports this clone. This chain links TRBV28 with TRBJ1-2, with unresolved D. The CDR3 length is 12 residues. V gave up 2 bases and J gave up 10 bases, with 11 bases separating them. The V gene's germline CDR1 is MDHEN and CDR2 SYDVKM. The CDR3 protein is CASSLLLTDYTF. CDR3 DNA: TGTGCCAGCAGTTTACTGCTGACTGACTACACCTTC.

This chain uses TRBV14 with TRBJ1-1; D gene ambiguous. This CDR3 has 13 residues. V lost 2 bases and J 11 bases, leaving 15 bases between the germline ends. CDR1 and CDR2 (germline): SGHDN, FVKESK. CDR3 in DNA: TGTGCCAGCAGCCAATCGGTCCGGGTCGGGGCTTTCTTT. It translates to CASSQSVRVGAFF.

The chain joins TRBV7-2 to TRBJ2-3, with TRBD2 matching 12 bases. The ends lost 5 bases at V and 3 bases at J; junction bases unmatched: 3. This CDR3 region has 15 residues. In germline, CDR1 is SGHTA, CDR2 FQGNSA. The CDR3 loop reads CASSAGLAGTDTQYF. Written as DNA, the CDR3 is TGTGCCAGCAGCGCGGGACTAGCGGGTACAGATACGCAGTATTTT. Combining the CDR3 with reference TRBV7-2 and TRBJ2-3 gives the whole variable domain GAGVSQSPSNKVTEKGKDVELRCDPISGHTALYWYRQSLGQGLEFLIYFQGNSAPDKSGLPSDRFSAERTGGSVSTLTIQRTQQEDSAVYLCASSAGLAGTDTQYFGPGTRLTVL.

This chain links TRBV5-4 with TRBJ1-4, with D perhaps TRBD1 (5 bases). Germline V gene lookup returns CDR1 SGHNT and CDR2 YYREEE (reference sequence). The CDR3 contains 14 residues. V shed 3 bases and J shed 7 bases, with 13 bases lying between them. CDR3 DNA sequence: TGTGCCAGCAGCTCAAGACTCGACAGTGAAAAACTGTTTTTT. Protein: CASSSRLDSEKLFF.

CDR3 in amino acids: CASSLGQGGNEQFF. As DNA, the CDR3 is TGCGCCAGCAGCTTGGGACAGGGGGGCAATGAGCAGTTCTTC. This chain connects TRBV5-1 to TRBJ2-1; 9 positions match TRBD1. V lost 0 bases, J lost 6 bases, and 1 base stayed unmatched. The CDR3 runs 14 residues. Germline values: CDR1 SGHRS, CDR2 YFSETQ. The whole variable domain, remainder taken from reference TRBV5-1 and TRBJ2-1, is KAGVTQTPRYLIKTRGQQVTLSCSPISGHRSVSWYQQTPGQGLQFLFEYFSETQRNKGNFPGRFSGRQFSNSRSEMNVSTLELGDSALYLCASSLGQGGNEQFFGPGTRLTVL.

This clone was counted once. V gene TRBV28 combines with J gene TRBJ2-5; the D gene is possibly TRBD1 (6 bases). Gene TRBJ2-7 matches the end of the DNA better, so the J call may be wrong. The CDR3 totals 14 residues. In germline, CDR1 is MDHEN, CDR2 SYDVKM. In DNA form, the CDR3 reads TGTGCCAGCAGATCACAGGGCGCCTCCTACGAGCAGTACTTC. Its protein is CASRSQGASYEQYF.

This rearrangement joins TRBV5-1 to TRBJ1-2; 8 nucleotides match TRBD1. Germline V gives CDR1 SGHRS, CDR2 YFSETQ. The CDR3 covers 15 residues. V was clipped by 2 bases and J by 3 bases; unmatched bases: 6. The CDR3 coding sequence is TGCGCCAGCAGCTTACGGACAGGGTTGGACTATGGCTACACCTTC. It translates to CASSLRTGLDYGYTF.

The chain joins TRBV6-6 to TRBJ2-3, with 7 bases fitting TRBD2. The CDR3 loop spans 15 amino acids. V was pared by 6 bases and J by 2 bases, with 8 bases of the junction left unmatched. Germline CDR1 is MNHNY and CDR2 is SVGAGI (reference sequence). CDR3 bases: TGTGCCAGCAGGCGACCAAGCGGGAACACAGATACGCAGTATTTT. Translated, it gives CASRRPSGNTDTQYF.

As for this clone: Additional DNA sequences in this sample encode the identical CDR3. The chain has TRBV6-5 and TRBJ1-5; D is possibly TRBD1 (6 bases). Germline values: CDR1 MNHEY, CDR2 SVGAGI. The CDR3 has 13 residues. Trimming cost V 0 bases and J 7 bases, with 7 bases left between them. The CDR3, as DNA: TGTGCCAGCAGTTACTCTAGGGGGCAGCCCCAGCATTTT. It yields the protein CASSYSRGQPQHF.

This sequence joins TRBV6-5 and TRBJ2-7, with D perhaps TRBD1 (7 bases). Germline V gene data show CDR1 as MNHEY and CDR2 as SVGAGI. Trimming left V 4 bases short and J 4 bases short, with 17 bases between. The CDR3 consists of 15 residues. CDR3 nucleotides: TGTGCCAGCAGTTTGGAGGGGGCCCTTAGGTACGAGCAGTACTTC. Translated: CASSLEGALRYEQYF.

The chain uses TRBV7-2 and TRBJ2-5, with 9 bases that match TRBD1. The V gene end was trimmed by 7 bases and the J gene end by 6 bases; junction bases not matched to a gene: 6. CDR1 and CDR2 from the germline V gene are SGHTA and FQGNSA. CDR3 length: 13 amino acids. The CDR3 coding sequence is TGTGCCAGCATTATGGACAGGGGTCAGACCCAGTACTTC. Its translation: CASIMDRGQTQYF. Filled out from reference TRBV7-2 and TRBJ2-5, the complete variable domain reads GAGVSQSPSNKVTEKGKDVELRCDPISGHTALYWYRQSLGQGLEFLIYFQGNSAPDKSGLPSDRFSAERTGGSVSTLTIQRTQQEDSAVYLCASIMDRGQTQYFGPGTRLLVL.

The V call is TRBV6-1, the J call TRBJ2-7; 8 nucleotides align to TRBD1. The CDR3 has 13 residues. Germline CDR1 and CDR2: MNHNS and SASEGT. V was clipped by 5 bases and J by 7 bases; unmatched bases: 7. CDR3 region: CASSLQGAREQYF. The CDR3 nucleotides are TGTGCCAGCAGTCTGCAGGGGGCCAGGGAGCAGTACTTC.

CDR3 in amino acids: CASSIGGREGLVNEQFF. The CDR3 DNA reads TGTGCCAGTAGTATTGGGGGGCGGGAGGGGCTTGTGAATGAGCAGTTCTTC. The J gene is TRBJ2-1, the V gene TRBV19; 9 nucleotides line up with TRBD2. Per germline, CDR1 LNHDA and CDR2 SQIVND (reference sequence). Losses at the gene ends were 3 bases for V and 7 bases for J; bases not matched to a gene: 13. The CDR3 totals 17 residues.

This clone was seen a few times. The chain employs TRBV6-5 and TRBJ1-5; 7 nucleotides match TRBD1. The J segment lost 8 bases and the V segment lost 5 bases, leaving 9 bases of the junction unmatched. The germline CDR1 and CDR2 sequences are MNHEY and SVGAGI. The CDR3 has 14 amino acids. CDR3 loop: CASSTDRSWKPQHF. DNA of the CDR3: TGTGCCAGCAGTACGGACAGGTCTTGGAAGCCCCAGCATTTT.

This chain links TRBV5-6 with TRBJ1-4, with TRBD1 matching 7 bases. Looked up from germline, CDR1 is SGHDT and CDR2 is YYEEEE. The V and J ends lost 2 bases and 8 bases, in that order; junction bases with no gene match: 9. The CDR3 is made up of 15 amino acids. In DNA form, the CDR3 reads TGTGCCAGCAGCTTCGGGGGACAGCCTTTGGAAAAACTGTTTTTT. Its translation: CASSFGGQPLEKLFF. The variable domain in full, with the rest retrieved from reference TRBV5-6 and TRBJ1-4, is DAGVTQSPTHLIKTRGQQVTLRCSPKSGHDTVSWYQQALGQGPQFIFQYYEEEERQRGNFPDRFSGHQFPNYSSELNVNALLLGDSALYLCASSFGGQPLEKLFFGSGTQLSVL.

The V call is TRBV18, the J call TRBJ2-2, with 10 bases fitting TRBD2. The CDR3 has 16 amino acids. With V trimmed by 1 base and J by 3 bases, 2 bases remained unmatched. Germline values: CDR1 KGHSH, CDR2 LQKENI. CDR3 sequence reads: CASSPRAGGDTGELFF. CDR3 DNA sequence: TGTGCCAGCTCACCACGAGCGGGAGGGGACACCGGGGAGCTGTTTTTT.

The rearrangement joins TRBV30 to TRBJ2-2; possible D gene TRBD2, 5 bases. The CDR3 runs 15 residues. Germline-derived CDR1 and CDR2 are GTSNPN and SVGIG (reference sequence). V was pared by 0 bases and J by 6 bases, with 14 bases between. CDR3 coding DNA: TGTGCCTGGAGTGTACGGAGCACGAGGGCCGGGGAGCTGTTTTTT. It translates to CAWSVRSTRAGELFF.

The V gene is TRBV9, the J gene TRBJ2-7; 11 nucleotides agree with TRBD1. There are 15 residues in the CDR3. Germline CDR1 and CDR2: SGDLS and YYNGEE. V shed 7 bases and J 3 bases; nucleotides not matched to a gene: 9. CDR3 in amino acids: CASPKKGTGGYEQYF. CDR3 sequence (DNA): TGTGCCAGCCCTAAAAAGGGGACAGGGGGCTACGAGCAGTACTTC.